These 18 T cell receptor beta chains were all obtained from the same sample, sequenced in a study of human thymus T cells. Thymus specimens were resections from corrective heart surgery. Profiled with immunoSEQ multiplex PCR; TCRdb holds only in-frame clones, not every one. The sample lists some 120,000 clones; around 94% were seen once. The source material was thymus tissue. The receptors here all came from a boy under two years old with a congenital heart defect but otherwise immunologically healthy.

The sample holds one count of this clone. The CDR3 region has the DNA TGTGCCAGCAGCCAAGATGCCGGGTCTGGTCAGCCCCAGCATTTT. Residues: CASSQDAGSGQPQHF. V is TRBV4-2 and J is TRBJ1-5; D is unclear. V shed 0 bases and J shed 6 bases, with 12 bases lying between them. Germline V gives CDR1 LGHNA, CDR2 YNFKEQ. The CDR3 length is 15 residues.

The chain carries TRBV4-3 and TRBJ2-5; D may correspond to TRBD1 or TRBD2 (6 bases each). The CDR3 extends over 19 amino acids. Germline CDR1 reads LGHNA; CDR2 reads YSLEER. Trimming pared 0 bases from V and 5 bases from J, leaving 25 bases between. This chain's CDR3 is CASSQDRLGVTQGRETQYF. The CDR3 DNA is TGCGCCAGCAGCCAAGATCGGCTGGGGGTTACGCAGGGGAGGGAGACCCAGTACTTC.

The CDR3 sequence is CASSLFGQASYEQYF. CDR3 nucleotide sequence: TGTGCCAGCAGCTTGTTTGGACAGGCCTCCTACGAGCAGTACTTC. The chain recombines TRBV5-6 with TRBJ2-7, with TRBD1 identical over 7 bases. This CDR3 has 15 amino acids. The germline CDR1 and CDR2 sequences are SGHDT and YYEEEE. Germline trimming cut 1 base from V and 0 bases from J; bases unmatched to any gene: 4.

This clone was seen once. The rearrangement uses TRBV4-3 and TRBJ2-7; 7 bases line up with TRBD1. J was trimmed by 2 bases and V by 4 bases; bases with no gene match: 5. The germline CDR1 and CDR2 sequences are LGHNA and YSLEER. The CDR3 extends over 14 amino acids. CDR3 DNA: TGCGCCAGCAGCCCCGGGACAGCCACCTACGAGCAGTACTTC. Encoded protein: CASSPGTATYEQYF.

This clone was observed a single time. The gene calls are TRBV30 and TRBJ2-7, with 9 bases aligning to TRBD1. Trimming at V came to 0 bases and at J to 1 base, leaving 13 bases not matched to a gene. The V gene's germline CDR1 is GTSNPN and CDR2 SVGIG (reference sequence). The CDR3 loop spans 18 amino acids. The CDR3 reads CAWSVLRYGGTGSYEQYF. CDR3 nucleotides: TGTGCCTGGAGTGTACTGAGGTATGGGGGGACAGGGTCCTACGAGCAGTACTTC.

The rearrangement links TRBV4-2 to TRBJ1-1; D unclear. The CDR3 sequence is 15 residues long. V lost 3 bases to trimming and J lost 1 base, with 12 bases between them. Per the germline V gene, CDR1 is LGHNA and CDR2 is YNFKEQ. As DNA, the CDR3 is TGTGCCAGCAGCCACCAGACCCCGAAGAACACTGAAGCTTTCTTT. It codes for CASSHQTPKNTEAFF.

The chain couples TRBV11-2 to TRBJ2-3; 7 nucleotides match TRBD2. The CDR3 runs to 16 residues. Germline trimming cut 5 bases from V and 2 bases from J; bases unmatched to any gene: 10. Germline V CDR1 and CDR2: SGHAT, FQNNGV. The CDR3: CASSRGAGLNTDTQYF. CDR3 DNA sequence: TGTGCCAGCAGCAGGGGTGCGGGACTAAACACAGATACGCAGTATTTT.

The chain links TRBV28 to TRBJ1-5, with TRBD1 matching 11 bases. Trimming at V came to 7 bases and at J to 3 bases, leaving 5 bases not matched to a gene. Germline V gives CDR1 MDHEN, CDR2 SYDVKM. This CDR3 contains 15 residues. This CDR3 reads CASIKGQGDNQPQHF. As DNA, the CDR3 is TGTGCCAGCATCAAGGGACAGGGGGACAATCAGCCCCAGCATTTT.

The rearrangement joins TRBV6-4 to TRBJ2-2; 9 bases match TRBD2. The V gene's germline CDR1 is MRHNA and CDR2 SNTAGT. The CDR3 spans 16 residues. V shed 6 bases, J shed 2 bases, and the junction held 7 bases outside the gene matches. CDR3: CASRARGGANTGELFF. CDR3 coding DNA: TGTGCCAGCAGGGCCCGCGGGGGGGCTAACACCGGGGAGCTGTTTTTT.

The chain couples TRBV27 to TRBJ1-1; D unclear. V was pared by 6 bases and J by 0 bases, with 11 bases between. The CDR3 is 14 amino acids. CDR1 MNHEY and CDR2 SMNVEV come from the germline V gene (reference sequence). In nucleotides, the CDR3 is TGTGCCAGCAGCCCGTTTGGTATGAACACTGAAGCTTTCTTT. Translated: CASSPFGMNTEAFF.

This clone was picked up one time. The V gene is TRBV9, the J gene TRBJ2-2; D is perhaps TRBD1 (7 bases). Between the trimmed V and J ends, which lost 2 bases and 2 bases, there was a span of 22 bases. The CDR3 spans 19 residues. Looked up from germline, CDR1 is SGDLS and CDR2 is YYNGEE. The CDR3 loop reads CASSVHDMEGARNTGELFF. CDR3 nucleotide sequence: TGTGCCAGCAGCGTCCACGACATGGAGGGGGCGAGAAACACCGGGGAGCTGTTTTTT.

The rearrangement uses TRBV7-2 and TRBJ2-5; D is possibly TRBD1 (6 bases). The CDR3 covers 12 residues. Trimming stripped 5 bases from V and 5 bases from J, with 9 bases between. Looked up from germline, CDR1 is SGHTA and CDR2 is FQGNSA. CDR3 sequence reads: CASSHREETQYF. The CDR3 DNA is TGTGCCAGCAGCCACAGGGAGGAGACCCAGTACTTC.

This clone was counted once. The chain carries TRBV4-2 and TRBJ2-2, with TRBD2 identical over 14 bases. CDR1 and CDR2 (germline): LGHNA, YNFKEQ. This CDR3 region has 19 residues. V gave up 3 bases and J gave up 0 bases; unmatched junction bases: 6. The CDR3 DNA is TGTGCCAGCAGCCAGGCCAAGACTAGCGGGGGGGCGAACACCGGGGAGCTGTTTTTT. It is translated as CASSQAKTSGGANTGELFF.

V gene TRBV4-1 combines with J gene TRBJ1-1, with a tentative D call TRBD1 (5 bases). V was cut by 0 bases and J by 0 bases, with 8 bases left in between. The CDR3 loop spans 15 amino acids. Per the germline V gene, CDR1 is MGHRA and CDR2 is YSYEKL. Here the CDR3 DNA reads TGCGCCAGCAGCCAAGAATTAGGGGTGAACACTGAAGCTTTCTTT. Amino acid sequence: CASSQELGVNTEAFF.

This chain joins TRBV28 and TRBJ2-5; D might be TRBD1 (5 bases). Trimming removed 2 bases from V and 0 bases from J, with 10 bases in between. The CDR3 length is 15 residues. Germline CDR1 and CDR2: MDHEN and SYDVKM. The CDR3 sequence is CASSLSSRDQETQYF. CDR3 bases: TGTGCCAGCAGTTTAAGTAGCAGGGACCAAGAGACCCAGTACTTC.

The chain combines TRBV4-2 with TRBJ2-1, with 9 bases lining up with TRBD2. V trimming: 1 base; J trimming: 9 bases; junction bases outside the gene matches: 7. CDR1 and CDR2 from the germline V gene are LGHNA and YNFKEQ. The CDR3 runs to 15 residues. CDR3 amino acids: CASSQVGRGGREQFF. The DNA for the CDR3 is TGTGCCAGCAGCCAAGTAGGGCGGGGGGGCCGTGAGCAGTTCTTC.

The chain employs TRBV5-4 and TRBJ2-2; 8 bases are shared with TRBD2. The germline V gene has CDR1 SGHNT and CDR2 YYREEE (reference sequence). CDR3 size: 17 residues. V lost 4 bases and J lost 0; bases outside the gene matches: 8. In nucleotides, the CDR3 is TGTGCCAGCAGCATTGGATTGCGGGGGGCGAACACCGGGGAGCTGTTTTTT. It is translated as CASSIGLRGANTGELFF.

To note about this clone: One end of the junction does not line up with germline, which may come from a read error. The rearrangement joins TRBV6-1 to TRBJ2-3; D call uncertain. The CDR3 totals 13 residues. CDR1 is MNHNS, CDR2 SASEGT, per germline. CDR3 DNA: TGTGCCAGCAGGGAAGGGAAATTTGATACGCAGTATTTT. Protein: CASREGKFDTQYF.